The 8 T cell receptor beta chains presented below share a single source sample, sequenced in a study of shared clonotypes between healthy human individuals. Naive CD8 cells, CD45RO-negative and positively selected for CCR7, excluded terminally differentiated effector memory CD45RA+ cells. Measured with immunoSEQ multiplex PCR; TCRdb has only the in-frame clones, and not every one. The repertoire holds hundreds of thousands of clones, with 98% as singletons. Sample: naive CD8+ T cells sorted from blood. These receptors were obtained from a man younger than 45 in good health.

The chain links TRBV5-4 to TRBJ1-5, with D possibly matching TRBD1 (5 bases). This CDR3 is built from 18 residues. With 3 bases removed from V and 7 bases from J, the gap between germline ends came to 26 bases. The germline V gene encodes CDR1 SGHNT and CDR2 YYREEE (reference sequence). The CDR3 reads CASSSIGPGTDQEQPQHF. The CDR3 DNA reads as TGTGCCAGCAGCTCGATCGGTCCTGGGACCGACCAGGAGCAGCCCCAGCATTTT.

The chain joins TRBV27 to TRBJ2-7; maybe TRBD2 (6 bases). CDR1 MNHEY and CDR2 SMNVEV come from the germline V gene (reference sequence). The CDR3 runs to 15 residues. The germline V and J ends were trimmed by 4 bases and 2 bases, with 15 bases remaining between them. The CDR3 DNA follows: TGTGCCAGCAGTTCACTCGGAGGGCGCCCCTACGAGCAGTACTTC. It is translated as CASSSLGGRPYEQYF.

The chain links TRBV30 to TRBJ1-1; TRBD1 is a possible D gene (5 bases). V was trimmed by 0 bases and J by 1 base, leaving 9 bases between them. This CDR3 comprises 14 residues. CDR1 is GTSNPN and CDR2 is SVGIG in the germline V gene (reference sequence). Here the CDR3 reads CAWSVLGGNTEAFF. CDR3 bases: TGTGCCTGGAGTGTCTTGGGGGGGAACACTGAAGCTTTCTTT.

V usage is TRBV7-9 and J usage is TRBJ2-2; D not resolved. Germline V gives CDR1 SEHNR, CDR2 FQNEAQ (reference sequence). Trimming removed 0 bases from V and 2 bases from J, with 7 bases in between. CDR3 length: 15 residues. In DNA, the CDR3 is TGTGCCAGCAGCTTAGCGGGTGATAACACCGGGGAGCTGTTTTTT. This gives the protein CASSLAGDNTGELFF. The variable domain in full, with the rest retrieved from reference TRBV7-9 and TRBJ2-2, is DTGVSQNPRHKITKRGQNVTFRCDPISEHNRLYWYRQTLGQGPEFLTYFQNEAQLEKSRLLSDRFSAERPKGSFSTLEIQRTEQGDSAMYLCASSLAGDNTGELFFGEGSRLTVL.

About this clone itself: Germline and junction disagree at one end, which may indicate a read error. The genes are TRBV2 and TRBJ2-4, with D possibly matching TRBD1 (6 bases). Per the germline V gene, CDR1 is SNHLY and CDR2 is FYNNEI. The CDR3 totals 12 residues. The CDR3, as DNA: TGTGCCAGCAGTGAACTCCGGGACAATGGGCACTTC. Amino acid sequence: CASSELRDNGHF.

The genes are TRBV10-1 and TRBJ2-7, with 9 bases identical to TRBD1. The germline CDR1 and CDR2 sequences are WNHNN and SYGVQD (reference sequence). Trimming took 3 bases from V and 6 from J; bases not matched to a gene: 6. There are 14 residues in the CDR3. The CDR3 nucleotides are TGCGCCAGCAGTGAACCAGGGACAGGGCGCGAGCAGTACTTC. It is translated as CASSEPGTGREQYF.

The rearrangement links TRBV4-2 to TRBJ2-1; maybe TRBD1 (5 bases). This CDR3 spans 14 amino acids. The germline CDR1 and CDR2 sequences are LGHNA and YNFKEQ. V was clipped by 0 bases and J by 16 bases, with 19 bases between them. The CDR3: CASSQDLSAGWSFF. The CDR3, as DNA: TGTGCCAGCAGCCAAGACCTTTCGGCAGGGTGGTCTTTCTTC.

The chain uses TRBV5-4 and TRBJ2-7; TRBD1 matches at 12 bases. Germline V gene data show CDR1 as SGHNT and CDR2 as YYREEE (reference sequence). This CDR3 has 15 residues. V was clipped by 3 bases and J by 1 base; unmatched bases: 2. This CDR3 reads CASSSGQGASYEQYF. CDR3 bases: TGTGCCAGCAGCTCGGGACAGGGGGCTTCCTACGAGCAGTACTTC.